This T cell receptor beta chain was observed in a study of shared clonotypes between healthy human individuals. With respect to this clone: Its antigen remains unidentified.

The study's findings and limits: Naive subsets typically showed greater estimated richness than memory subsets.

The split of CD4+ cells yielded CD45RA+ naive and CD45RA-negative memory subsets. Sequencing was at deep level. In the original analysis: Quality scores were absent from the junction-only immunoSEQ sequences, so filtering differed. Method: immunoSEQ multiplex PCR; TCRdb's copy keeps in-frame clones and lacks some. V and J calls and clone size are copied from that table; D and trimming were computed from the DNA. Of some 1.5 million clones in the sample, 95% to 99% are singletons; the top ten hold roughly 0.45%. Looked up from germline, CDR1 is SGHTS and CDR2 is YDEGEE. V lost 5 bases, J lost 9 bases, and 3 bases lay in between. The CDR3 is 8 residues long.

V is TRBV5-8 and J is TRBJ2-7; D gene uncertain. The clonotype was recovered from a man under 40 in good health. Sequencing input: naive CD4+ T cells sorted from blood. Subset denoted: CD45RA+ positively selected. CDR3 in DNA: TGTGCCAGCAGGGGGCAGTACTTC. Translating gives CASRGQYF.